The rows below give T cell receptor beta chains drawn from one sample of a study of post-analysis software for immune sequencing data. Each CDR3 protein gets one entry after TCRdb re-called the PCR reads with MiXCR. The sample holds roughly 540,000 distinct CDR3 sequences; 34% are singletons and the top ten take about 6%. Sequencing was carried out using blood. These receptors came from a girl aged 2-17 years with multiple sclerosis. CDR3s include the opening cysteine and the closing phenylalanine or tryptophan. The order of the fields is V gene, J gene, D gene, clone size, CDR3 protein, CDR3 DNA. A D gene is named only where the DNA matches it firmly. Clone size, where shown, is once, few, many, or a class for clones that have expanded.

>TRBV29-1|TRBJ2-7|-|few
CSVEGGGPEQYF
TGCAGCGTTGAAGGAGGCGGTCCCGAGCAGTACTTC
>TRBV9|TRBJ1-2|-|-
CASSVEVEGRVYGYTF
TGTGCCAGCAGCGTAGAGGTGGAGGGTCGGGTCTATGGCTACACCTTC
>TRBV20-1|TRBJ1-2|-|-
CSARDSGRLEGYTF
TGCAGTGCTAGAGATAGTGGTCGACTGGAGGGCTACACCTTC
>TRBV7-2|TRBJ1-1|-|-
CASSTDTTEAFF
TGTGCCAGCAGCACGGATACAACTGAAGCTTTCTTT
>TRBV29-1|TRBJ2-1|-|-
CSVEGTGRGEQFF
TGCAGCGTTGAAGGGACAGGGAGGGGTGAGCAGTTCTTC
>TRBV7-8|TRBJ2-6|-|-
CASSLLGFSGANVLTF
TGTGCCAGCAGCTTACTGGGGTTCTCTGGGGCCAACGTCCTGACTTTC
>TRBV15|TRBJ2-1|TRBD2|-
CATSTPRTSRNEQFF
TGTGCCACCAGCACCCCCAGGACTAGCAGGAATGAGCAGTTCTTC
>TRBV5-1|TRBJ1-5|-|-
CASSPGEGSSYQPQHF
TGCGCCAGCAGCCCTGGGGAGGGCAGTTCATATCAGCCCCAGCATTTT
>TRBV12-5|TRBJ2-3|-|-
CASGPDGSDTQYF
TGTGCTAGTGGTCCCGACGGTTCGGATACGCAGTATTTT
>TRBV28|TRBJ2-7|-|-
CASSLGIRGSGEQYF
TGTGCCAGCAGTTTAGGTATACGGGGCTCGGGGGAGCAGTACTTC
>TRBV20-1|TRBJ2-7|TRBD2|few
CSAPGLAGYDEQYF
TGCAGTGCCCCGGGACTAGCGGGCTACGACGAGCAGTACTTC
>TRBV5-1|TRBJ1-2|TRBD1|few
CASSLSVGQGTGYTF
TGCGCCAGCAGCTTAAGTGTGGGACAGGGGACTGGCTACACCTTC
>TRBV2|TRBJ1-1|-|-
CASSEVAGATEAFF
TGTGCCAGCAGTGAAGTAGCAGGGGCCACTGAAGCTTTCTTT
>TRBV6-1|TRBJ1-3|-|-
CASTEWGNTIYF
TGTGCCAGCACGGAATGGGGAAACACCATATATTTT
>TRBV5-1|TRBJ2-5|-|-
CAGSPGLQQETQYF
TGCGCCGGCAGTCCGGGGCTCCAGCAAGAGACCCAGTACTTC
>TRBV6-6|TRBJ1-4|-|once
CASSYADTDHEKLFF
TGTGCCAGCAGTTACGCCGACACGGACCATGAAAAACTGTTTTTT
>TRBV5-1|TRBJ2-1|TRBD1|-
CASSLRWTGLVPTGNEQFF
TGCGCCAGCAGCTTGAGATGGACAGGGCTTGTTCCCACAGGTAATGAGCAGTTCTTC
>TRBV12-3/TRBV12-4|TRBJ2-7|-|few
CASSSWDTPYEQYF
TGTGCCAGCAGTTCCTGGGACACCCCCTACGAGCAGTACTTC
>TRBV5-1|TRBJ1-1|-|-
CASSLNSGASTEAFF
TGCGCCAGCAGCCTGAACTCCGGGGCTTCCACTGAAGCTTTCTTT
>TRBV28|TRBJ2-4|-|-
CASSDPKGFQYF
TGTGCCAGCAGCGACCCAAAAGGGTTTCAGTACTTC
>TRBV5-1|TRBJ1-1|-|few
CASSFQGTEAFF
TGCGCCAGCAGCTTCCAAGGAACTGAAGCTTTCTTT
>TRBV28|TRBJ1-2|TRBD1|-
CASSPGQGVFFYGYTF
TGTGCCAGCAGCCCGGGACAGGGCGTGTTCTTCTATGGCTACACCTTC
>TRBV5-1|TRBJ2-1|TRBD2|-
CASSFSLAVEQFF
TGCGCCAGCAGCTTCTCCCTAGCGGTTGAGCAGTTCTTC
>TRBV20-1|TRBJ2-1|TRBD2|-
CSARDWAGDYNEQFF
TGCAGTGCTAGAGATTGGGCGGGGGATTACAATGAGCAGTTCTTC
>TRBV20-1|TRBJ2-1|TRBD2|few
CSANEASGGRDEQFF
TGCAGTGCTAACGAAGCTAGCGGGGGGAGGGATGAGCAGTTCTTC
>TRBV10-3|TRBJ1-5|TRBD1|-
CAISELRTGGYQPQHF
TGTGCCATCAGTGAACTTCGGACAGGGGGCTATCAGCCCCAGCATTTT
>TRBV7-9|TRBJ2-3|-|many
CASSLETDTQYF
TGTGCCAGCAGCTTAGAAACAGATACGCAGTATTTT
>TRBV14|TRBJ2-1|-|-
CASSQVSKGPAYNEQFF
TGTGCCAGCAGCCAAGTTAGCAAGGGGCCCGCCTACAATGAGCAGTTCTTC
>TRBV4-2|TRBJ2-7|-|many
CASSPSQYEQYF
TGTGCCAGCAGCCCCTCGCAATACGAGCAGTACTTC
>TRBV20-1|TRBJ2-7|-|-
CSARDRGGAYEQYF
TGCAGTGCTAGAGATCGAGGGGGGGCCTACGAGCAGTACTTC
>TRBV6-5|TRBJ1-4|-|few
CASNNQGPNEKLFF
TGTGCCAGCAACAACCAGGGTCCCAATGAAAAACTGTTTTTT
>TRBV6-4|TRBJ2-1|TRBD2|-
CASSDGGTSSYNEQFF
TGTGCCAGCAGTGACGGAGGGACTAGTTCCTACAATGAGCAGTTCTTC
>TRBV19|TRBJ2-7|-|few
CASRQGGYEQYF
TGTGCCAGCAGACAGGGAGGCTACGAGCAGTACTTC
>TRBV4-2|TRBJ2-5|TRBD2|-
CASSQGLAGGTQYF
TGTGCCAGCAGCCAAGGCCTAGCGGGGGGGACCCAGTACTTC
>TRBV9|TRBJ2-5|TRBD2|-
CTSSVGTSGGIQETQYF
TGTACCAGCAGCGTAGGCACTAGCGGGGGGATACAAGAGACCCAGTACTTC
>TRBV21-1|TRBJ1-1|-|-
CASSNGPDSYPEAFF
TGTGCCAGCAGCAATGGCCCCGACAGTTACCCTGAAGCTTTCTTT
>TRBV4-2|TRBJ1-1|-|few
CASSQDLGVNTEAFF
TGTGCCAGCAGCCAAGATCTCGGGGTGAACACTGAAGCTTTCTTT
>TRBV5-5|TRBJ2-5|-|few
CASSPPGGGETQYF
TGTGCCAGCAGCCCTCCGGGGGGCGGAGAGACCCAGTACTTC
>TRBV20-1|TRBJ1-1|-|-
CSARAWARGNTEAFF
TGCAGTGCTAGGGCCTGGGCCAGGGGGAACACTGAAGCTTTCTTT
>TRBV29-1|TRBJ1-2|-|once
CSVRTDVVNYGYTF
TGCAGCGTAAGGACGGACGTGGTTAACTATGGCTACACCTTC
>TRBV6-5|TRBJ2-3|TRBD1|-
CASSRPGQYTDTQYF
TGTGCCAGCAGTCGCCCGGGACAGTACACAGATACGCAGTATTTT
>TRBV7-2|TRBJ2-1|-|-
CASSLADGYNEQFF
TGTGCCAGCAGCTTAGCTGACGGGTACAATGAGCAGTTCTTC
>TRBV7-3|TRBJ2-3|TRBD2|few
CASSTSSSGGATDTQYF
TGTGCCAGCAGCACTTCTTCTAGCGGGGGGGCAACAGATACGCAGTATTTT
>TRBV11-2|TRBJ2-1|-|-
CASSLELGSYNEQFF
TGTGCCAGCAGCTTAGAGCTGGGCTCCTACAATGAGCAGTTCTTC
>TRBV6-4|TRBJ2-5|TRBD1|-
CASSALRGWAREQYF
TGTGCCAGCAGTGCCCTCAGGGGGTGGGCCAGGGAGCAGTACTTC
>TRBV5-5|TRBJ1-2|-|few
CASSLVPNYGYTF
TGTGCCAGCAGCTTGGTACCGAACTATGGCTACACCTTC
>TRBV10-3|TRBJ1-4|-|-
CAISAVEGEKLFF
TGTGCCATCAGTGCCGTCGAGGGAGAAAAACTGTTTTTT
>TRBV7-9|TRBJ2-5|TRBD1|few
CASSKGDRSPETQYF
TGTGCCAGCAGCAAGGGGGACAGATCCCCAGAGACCCAGTACTTC